These 4 T cell receptor beta chains originate from one sample sequenced in a study of T-cell reconstitution after alpha-beta-depleted transplantation in children (dated by TCRdb to 2016 to 2018). The library was built by means of PCR. The instrument given in TCRdb is Illumina HiSeq 2500. Molecular barcoding was employed in the preparation of TCR libraries, with unique molecular identifiers being used to normalize TCRbeta repertoire quantification. The public reads were reanalyzed by TCRdb: fastp trimming at Q25, MiXCR alignment, in-frame beta chains only. Each entry merges the rows of one CDR3 protein and shows their most common DNA and genes. Here the sample has some 200,000 distinct CDR3 sequences; 9.7% occur a single time. Approximately 4.7% of the sample lies in the top ten. Sequencing was performed on PBMCs from the stem cell graft donor, taken from the stem cell graft. The origin of the receptors is a human donor who donated a stem cell graft to a child with SCID.

This clonotype has ten or more counts. V and J are TRBV10-3 and TRBJ2-3, with unresolved D. Germline V gene sequence: CDR1 ENHRY, CDR2 SYGVKD. V lost 7 bases, J lost 3 bases, and 11 bases lay in between. There are 13 residues in the CDR3. CDR3 region: CAITGSPTDTQYF. Here the CDR3 DNA reads TGTGCCATCACGGGCAGCCCAACAGATACGCAGTATTTT.

In its sample, this clonotype was seen many times. CDR3 loop: CSAETGSSWMNTEAFF. The CDR3 DNA sequence: TGCAGTGCCGAGACAGGGTCAAGTTGGATGAACACTGAAGCTTTCTTT. The chain carries TRBV20-1 and TRBJ1-1, with 7 positions matching TRBD1. Per germline, CDR1 DFQATT and CDR2 SNEGSKA (reference sequence). Trimming cost V 6 bases and J 0 bases; bases outside gene matches: 13. This CDR3 comprises 16 residues.

The rearrangement joins TRBV30 to TRBJ1-1; D possibly corresponds to TRBD1 (5 bases). The V gene lost 3 bases and the J gene lost 7 bases, with 15 bases spanning the gap. Germline V CDR1 and CDR2: GTSNPN, SVGIG (reference sequence). The CDR3 sequence is 13 residues long. The CDR3 spells CAWSSGHRYEAFF. DNA of the CDR3: TGTGCCTGGAGCTCCGGACATCGCTATGAAGCTTTCTTT.

This clonotype was seen repeatedly, ten times or more. The chain carries TRBV5-1 and TRBJ1-1, with D perhaps TRBD1 (6 bases). CDR1 is SGHRS, CDR2 YFSETQ, per germline. The CDR3 has 14 amino acids. V was trimmed by 3 bases and J by 0 bases, leaving 9 bases between them. This CDR3 reads CASSWTAMNTEAFF. The CDR3 nucleotides read TGCGCCAGCAGCTGGACAGCAATGAACACTGAAGCTTTCTTT.